This T cell receptor beta chain was sequenced in a study of glioma-infiltrating T cells. About the research overall: Presurgical dexamethasone in glioma patients lasted six or fewer days.

The germline V gene encodes CDR1 SNHLY and CDR2 FYNNEI. With 7 bases removed from V and 8 bases from J, the gap between germline ends came to 18 bases. This CDR3 has 15 amino acids. Amplification of TCR alpha and beta CDR3 regions from RNA used iRepertoire nested multiplex PCR. TCRdb fed the multiplex PCR reads into MiXCR, producing one record per CDR3 protein. The sample has a few hundred thousand distinct CDR3 sequences; roughly two fifths are singletons. This TCR derives from a human donor with low-grade glioma or glioblastoma, undergoing nonglioma brain surgery, or in good health (not recorded which). The V and J genes are TRBV2 and TRBJ1-6, with a weak D call TRBD1 (6 bases). The specimen was glioma tissue, nonneoplastic brain tissue, or PBMCs (not recorded which). As DNA, the CDR3 is TGTGCCAGCACCAAGATCGGGACAAATGATTCACCCCTCCACTTT. Its translation is CASTKIGTNDSPLHF.